This entry lists 8 T cell receptor beta chains sequenced from one sample in a study of PD-1 blockade in mismatch repair-deficient tumors. The table came from immunoSEQ multiplex PCR; TCRdb's copy has only in-frame clones and leaves some out. The table records 100,000 to 150,000 clones, 85% to 90% of them present only once. Sequencing was performed on peripheral blood, taken 44 weeks after starting pembrolizumab. All receptors come from an adult with mismatch repair-deficient cancer.

The chain combines TRBV9 with TRBJ2-7; 9 bases map to TRBD1. The CDR3 has 17 amino acids. The junction had 10 bases not matched to a gene; V was cut back by 0 bases and J by 3 bases. Germline V gene lookup returns CDR1 SGDLS and CDR2 YYNGEE. This CDR3 reads CASSVGPGTGSRYEQYF. The CDR3 nucleotides read TGTGCCAGCAGCGTAGGCCCCGGGACAGGGTCTCGCTACGAGCAGTACTTC.

V gene TRBV7-9 combines with J gene TRBJ2-7; 9 bases are a match to TRBD1. J lost 2 bases, V lost 1 base, and 6 bases had no gene match. This CDR3 is built from 16 residues. Per germline, CDR1 SEHNR and CDR2 FQNEAQ (reference sequence). In DNA form, the CDR3 reads TGTGCCAGCAGCTTAGTAGCGGACAGGGGCCCCTACGAGCAGTACTTC. It encodes CASSLVADRGPYEQYF.

The CDR3 sequence is CASSLKSGARGNQETQYF. The CDR3 DNA follows: TGCGCCAGCAGCTTAAAGAGCGGGGCCCGGGGAAACCAAGAGACCCAGTACTTC. The chain uses TRBV5-1 and TRBJ2-5; 7 bases align to TRBD2. Losses at the gene ends were 2 bases for V and 0 bases for J; bases not matched to a gene: 13. This CDR3 is 18 amino acids long. Per germline, CDR1 SGHRS and CDR2 YFSETQ.

J is TRBJ1-3 and V is TRBV11-2; D remains ambiguous. The V end was cut by 3 bases, the J end by 7 bases, with 7 bases between. Looked up from germline, CDR1 is SGHAT and CDR2 is FQNNGV. The CDR3 is 12 amino acids. CDR3 coding DNA: TGTGCCAGCAGCTTCGAATCGAACACCATATATTTT. Translation gives CASSFESNTIYF. Together with reference TRBV11-2 and TRBJ1-3, the CDR3 gives the full variable domain: EAGVAQSPRYKIIEKRQSVAFWCNPISGHATLYWYQQILGQGPKLLIQFQNNGVVDDSQLPKDRFSAERLKGVDSTLKIQPAKLEDSAVYLCASSFESNTIYFGEGSWLTVV.

This clone was seen only once. The rearrangement uses TRBV6-6 and TRBJ1-1; D possibly corresponds to TRBD1 (5 bases). The CDR3 is made up of 13 amino acids. V was shortened by 8 bases and J by 1 base, with 11 bases between the two germline ends. Germline loops: CDR1 MNHNY, CDR2 SVGAGI (reference sequence). The CDR3 DNA reads as TGTGCCAGCTCCCCGGGACGGAACACTGAAGCTTTCTTT. It translates to CASSPGRNTEAFF.

The chain recombines TRBV6-4 with TRBJ2-2; D may be TRBD1 (6 bases). CDR3 length equals 14 residues. V was pared by 2 bases and J by 4 bases, with 8 bases between. Germline V CDR1 and CDR2: MRHNA, SNTAGT. The CDR3 sequence is CASSDQGGTGELFF. CDR3 DNA: TGTGCCAGCAGTGACCAAGGGGGCACCGGGGAGCTGTTTTTT.

The V gene is TRBV7-8, the J gene TRBJ2-6; 7 bases align to TRBD1. With V trimmed by 5 bases and J by 0 bases, 7 bases remained unmatched. This CDR3 is built from 17 residues. Germline CDR1 reads SGHVS; CDR2 reads FQNEAQ. CDR3 DNA: TGTGCCAGCAGCCAAGGACAGGCCTTCTCTGGGGCCAACGTCCTGACTTTC. This gives the protein CASSQGQAFSGANVLTF.

The CDR3 sequence is CASSLIGELFF. CDR3 nucleotide sequence: TGTGCCAGCAGCTTAATCGGGGAGCTGTTTTTT. This chain joins TRBV7-2 and TRBJ2-2; D gene uncertain. Deletions cut 2 bases from V and 7 bases from J, with 2 bases between. CDR1 is SGHTA, CDR2 FQGNSA, per germline. The CDR3 runs 11 residues.